The 5 T cell receptor beta chains below come from one sample, sequenced in a study of blood T cell repertoires in COVID-19. The data were produced by immunoSEQ multiplex PCR, yet TCRdb's version contains in-frame clones alone and is incomplete. This sample has 200,000 to 250,000 clones; about 80% occur once, and the top ten carry 3%. Sequencing input: peripheral blood. These receptors were obtained from a woman in her thirties who had recovered from COVID-19.

V and J are TRBV7-9 and TRBJ1-2; 10 bases are a match to TRBD1. Germline V CDR1 and CDR2: SEHNR, FQNEAQ (reference sequence). The junction had 14 bases not matched to a gene; V was cut back by 5 bases and J by 5 bases. This CDR3 is 17 amino acids long. In nucleotides, the CDR3 is TGTGCCAGCAGCGCAATCCGGGACAGGGGCCCTTTGTATGGCTACACCTTC. Encoded protein: CASSAIRDRGPLYGYTF.

The rearrangement links TRBV10-2 to TRBJ2-3; TRBD1 aligns across 8 bases. Germline V gene lookup returns CDR1 WSHSY and CDR2 SAAADI. The ends lost 2 bases at V and 4 bases at J; junction bases unmatched: 8. The CDR3 loop spans 16 amino acids. CDR3 in amino acids: CASSEPTGVSSDTQYF. The CDR3 bases are TGCGCCAGCAGTGAGCCGACAGGGGTCAGCTCAGATACGCAGTATTTT.

This chain uses TRBV6-5 with TRBJ2-1, with TRBD2 identical over 14 bases. Germline V gene sequence: CDR1 MNHEY, CDR2 SVGAGI. Losses at the gene ends were 4 bases for V and 7 bases for J; bases not matched to a gene: 3. There are 15 residues in the CDR3. The CDR3: CASSFGTSGSNEQFF. The CDR3 DNA is TGTGCCAGCAGTTTCGGGACTAGCGGGAGTAATGAGCAGTTCTTC.

This clone was detected once. This sequence joins TRBV24-1 and TRBJ2-2; 9 positions agree with TRBD1. V was pared by 10 bases and J by 4 bases, with 6 bases of the junction left unmatched. The CDR3 runs to 14 residues. Germline CDR1 is KGHDR and CDR2 is SFDVKD. The CDR3 loop reads CATTQGAATGELFF. The CDR3 coding sequence is TGTGCCACTACACAGGGGGCAGCCACCGGGGAGCTGTTTTTT.

This clone was found once. The chain links TRBV27 to TRBJ1-2, with 7 positions matching TRBD1. The ends lost 4 bases at V and 4 bases at J; junction bases unmatched: 9. Germline CDR1 is MNHEY and CDR2 is SMNVEV (reference sequence). CDR3 size: 15 residues. CDR3 residues: CASSSIDRVGYGYTF. The DNA for the CDR3 is TGTGCCAGCAGTTCCATCGACAGGGTGGGCTATGGCTACACCTTC.